This T cell receptor (beta chain) was observed in a study of blood T cell repertoires in COVID-19. Study-wide background: Researchers got acute and convalescent COVID-19 samples from the United States, Italy and Spain. PBMCs, B-cell-depleted T cells, or T cells were the source of the cDNA or gDNA that made up the material.

In the study's own analysis: Reference gene primers were amplified, and this amplification served to estimate nucleated cell counts. TCRdb keeps only in-frame clones here, not all; method: immunoSEQ multiplex PCR. V and J calls and clone size are as listed in that table; D and trimming were resolved from the DNA. Of around 29,000 clones detected, around 86% appear once; the ten largest clones hold 15% to 20%. V shed 5 bases, J shed 3 bases, and the junction held 10 bases outside the gene matches. Germline CDR1 and CDR2: KGHDR and SFDVKD. The CDR3 is 17 residues long. The sample comprised peripheral blood. This clonotype was sampled from a woman aged 55-69 years with active COVID-19. This chain links TRBV24-1 with TRBJ2-3; 10 nucleotides match TRBD2. The CDR3 DNA follows: TGTGCCACCAGTGGAACAACCGATAGCGGGGGGACAGATACGCAGTATTTT. Encoded protein: CATSGTTDSGGTDTQYF.